A single sample is the source of the 11 T cell receptor beta chains below, sequenced in a study of blood T cells in healthy people across ages. Through a sample-barcoded 5' primer and a J-beta primer mix, a second PCR was run for about 6 to 11 cycles. TCRdb used MiXCR to reprocess the 5' RACE reads, holding one entry per CDR3 protein. The table includes hundreds of thousands of distinct CDR3 sequences, around three fifths detected once. What was sequenced was blood. All receptors derive from a man aged 35 to 55 in good health.

Regarding this clonotype: A read error may account for a junction end that differs from germline. The rearrangement joins TRBV11-3 to TRBJ2-7; 12 bases agree with TRBD2. The germline CDR1 and CDR2 sequences are SGHNT and YENEEA. This CDR3 has 14 residues. CDR3 coding DNA: TGTGCCACCAGCTCCTCCGGACTAGCGGGAGAGCAGTACTTC. It encodes CATSSSGLAGEQYF.

The V and J genes are TRBV28 and TRBJ1-2, with D possibly matching TRBD1 (6 bases). The CDR3 has 13 amino acids. Trimming cost V 3 bases and J 6 bases, with 11 bases left between them. Germline CDR1 and CDR2: MDHEN and SYDVKM. The DNA for the CDR3 is TGTGCCAGCAGTTTTCCGCAGGGGAATGGCTACACCTTC. Protein: CASSFPQGNGYTF.

The V and J genes are TRBV6-1 and TRBJ2-4, with TRBD1 matching over 8 bases. The J call is uncertain, as TRBJ2-7 better fits the DNA end. Germline V gene sequence: CDR1 MNHNS, CDR2 SASEGT. The CDR3 is made up of 14 amino acids. CDR3 DNA sequence: TGTGCCAGCAGCGAGGACAGGGTAGCCTCCGAGCAGTACTTC. This translates into CASSEDRVASEQYF.

V is TRBV7-3 and J is TRBJ2-5, with 10 positions matching TRBD2. The V gene end was trimmed by 5 bases and the J gene end by 2 bases; junction bases not matched to a gene: 5. Looked up from germline, CDR1 is SGHTA and CDR2 is FQGTGA. The CDR3 runs 15 residues. The DNA of the CDR3 is TGTGCCAGCAGCCGGGCTAGCGGGAGTCAAGAGACCCAGTACTTC. Its protein is CASSRASGSQETQYF.

The chain links TRBV20-1 to TRBJ2-1, with unresolved D. Trimming left V 1 base short and J 4 bases short, with 8 bases between. This CDR3 contains 13 residues. Germline CDR1 is DFQATT and CDR2 is SNEGSKA (reference sequence). The CDR3 is CSARGPGYNEQFF. DNA of the CDR3: TGCAGTGCTAGAGGGCCAGGATACAATGAGCAGTTCTTC.

The chain combines TRBV5-1 with TRBJ1-2; possibly TRBD1 for D (6 bases). Germline assignment: CDR1 SGHRS and CDR2 YFSETQ. This CDR3 contains 15 residues. The V end lost 0 bases, the J end lost 4 bases, and 13 bases lay between the germline ends. CDR3 loop: CASSLAGASSYGYTF. The CDR3 nucleotides read TGCGCCAGCAGCTTGGCAGGGGCGTCCTCCTATGGCTACACCTTC. Based on the CDR3 plus reference TRBV5-1 and TRBJ1-2, the full variable domain is KAGVTQTPRYLIKTRGQQVTLSCSPISGHRSVSWYQQTPGQGLQFLFEYFSETQRNKGNFPGRFSGRQFSNSRSEMNVSTLELGDSALYLCASSLAGASSYGYTFGSGTRLTVV.

This chain connects TRBV5-1 to TRBJ2-7, with a possible D match to TRBD2 (5 bases). Germline-derived CDR1 and CDR2 are SGHRS and YFSETQ. Trimming left V 3 bases short and J 5 bases short, with 15 bases between. The CDR3 covers 14 residues. The CDR3 bases are TGCGCCAGCAGCTCCGAGGGAGTCGGGGACGAGCAGTACTTC. Its protein product is CASSSEGVGDEQYF.

The DNA for the CDR3 is TGCGCCAGCAGCCAAGACCCGACAGGGAAGTATGGCTACACCTTC. As protein: CASSQDPTGKYGYTF. The chain combines TRBV4-3 with TRBJ1-2, with TRBD1 matching 7 bases. V lost 0 bases and J lost 5; bases outside the gene matches: 6. Looked up from germline, CDR1 is LGHNA and CDR2 is YSLEER. The length of the CDR3 is 15 residues.

The chain has TRBV7-9 and TRBJ1-1; D unclear. Germline-derived CDR1 and CDR2 are SEHNR and FQNEAQ (reference sequence). CDR3 length equals 12 residues. V dropped 4 bases and J dropped 4 bases, with 7 bases sitting between them. DNA of the CDR3: TGTGCCAGCAGCTCCCTGAGCACTGAAGCTTTCTTT. This sequence encodes CASSSLSTEAFF.

The chain carries TRBV20-1 and TRBJ2-4; 11 nucleotides line up with TRBD2. The J call could be wrong; TRBJ2-5 is a better fit for the DNA end. The CDR3 length is 15 residues. Germline V gene lookup returns CDR1 DFQATT and CDR2 SNEGSKA (reference sequence). The CDR3 loop reads CSAIIAGGPGKTQYF. Here the CDR3 DNA reads TGCAGTGCTATCATAGCGGGGGGGCCGGGGAAGACCCAGTACTTC.

The V gene is TRBV7-2, the J gene TRBJ2-1, with 9 bases aligning to TRBD2. Germline CDR1 is SGHTA and CDR2 is FQGNSA. This CDR3 is 16 amino acids long. The V gene end was trimmed by 6 bases and the J gene end by 2 bases; junction bases not matched to a gene: 8. The CDR3, as DNA: TGTGCCAGCAGTCATAGCGGGAGTGGAACCTACAATGAGCAGTTCTTC. Its protein is CASSHSGSGTYNEQFF.